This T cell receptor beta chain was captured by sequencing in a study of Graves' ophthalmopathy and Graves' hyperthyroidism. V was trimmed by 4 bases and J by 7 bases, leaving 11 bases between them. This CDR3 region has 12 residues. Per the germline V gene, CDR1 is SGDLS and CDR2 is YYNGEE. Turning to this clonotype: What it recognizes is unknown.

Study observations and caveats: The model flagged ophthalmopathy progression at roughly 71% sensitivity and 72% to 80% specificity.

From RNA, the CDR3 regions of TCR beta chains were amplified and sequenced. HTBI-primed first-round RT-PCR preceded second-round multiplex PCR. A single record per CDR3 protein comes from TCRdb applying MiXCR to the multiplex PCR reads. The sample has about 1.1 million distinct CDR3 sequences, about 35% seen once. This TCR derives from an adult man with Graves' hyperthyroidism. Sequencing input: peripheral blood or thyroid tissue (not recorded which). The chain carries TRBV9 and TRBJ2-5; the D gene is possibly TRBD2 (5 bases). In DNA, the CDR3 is TGTGCCAGCAGCCCGAATCGGGGGACCCAGTACTTC. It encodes CASSPNRGTQYF.